This entry lists 5 T cell receptor beta chains sequenced from one sample in a study of CD8 T cells in ankylosing spondylitis. These receptors are not linked to any known antigen. TCRdb called the 5' RACE reads again in MiXCR, with one record for every CDR3 protein. Of 200,000 to 250,000 distinct CDR3 sequences detected, around 17% appear once; the ten largest clones hold 40% to 50%. Study-level results: Blood from ankylosing spondylitis patients appeared to carry a characteristic roughly eight-variant TCR beta motif.

Sequencing used blood, either unsorted or a sorted T cell fraction (not recorded which). The receptors come from a male donor with ankylosing spondylitis.

The sample holds a few counts of this clonotype. The gene calls are TRBV6-2 or TRBV6-3 and TRBJ1-2; the D gene is possibly TRBD1 (6 bases). Germline V gene lookup returns CDR1 MNHEY and CDR2 SVGEGT. This CDR3 spans 15 amino acids. The V end was cut by 5 bases, the J end by 0 bases, with 13 bases between. CDR3: CASSPRDKPNYGYTF. The CDR3 DNA reads as TGTGCCAGCAGTCCCAGGGACAAACCTAACTATGGCTACACCTTC.

The chain joins TRBV12-3 or TRBV12-4 to TRBJ2-4; possible D gene TRBD1, 6 bases. The V end lost 6 bases, the J end lost 10 bases, and 10 bases lay between the germline ends. CDR3 length: 11 residues. CDR3 nucleotide sequence: TGTGCCAGCAGGCTAGGGGGTATTCAGTACTTC. Its protein product is CASRLGGIQYF.

V and J are TRBV12-3 or TRBV12-4 and TRBJ2-7; 7 nucleotides align to TRBD1. The CDR3 sequence is 14 residues long. The ends lost 6 bases at V and 3 bases at J; junction bases unmatched: 8. Here the CDR3 reads CASRIRQGFYEQYF. The CDR3 DNA follows: TGTGCCAGCAGAATACGACAGGGATTCTACGAGCAGTACTTC.

This clonotype has just a few counts. This sequence joins TRBV4-1 and TRBJ1-2; TRBD1 aligns across 8 bases. The V gene end was trimmed by 2 bases and the J gene end by 6 bases; junction bases not matched to a gene: 17. In germline, CDR1 is MGHRA, CDR2 YSYEKL. The CDR3 spans 18 residues. The CDR3 sequence: CASSQMGPGGFIYDGYTF. The CDR3 nucleotides are TGCGCCAGCAGCCAAATGGGACCAGGGGGCTTTATATATGATGGCTACACCTTC.

This chain connects TRBV7-8 to TRBJ1-1; D not certain. In germline, CDR1 is SGHVS, CDR2 FQNEAQ. The germline V and J ends were trimmed by 5 bases and 4 bases, with 11 bases remaining between them. The CDR3 has 13 amino acids. The CDR3 DNA reads TGTGCCAGCAGCCCCGGGAAGGGCACTGAAGCTTTCTTT. Translated: CASSPGKGTEAFF.